This section outlines one TCR beta chain sequence together with its context. The antigen is unknown. The treatment here: roughly 10-day PBMC culture with coronavirus spike peptide pools or control peptides (ViraFEST assay). Under the ViraFEST approach, antigen-specific T cells were expanded with peptide pools and TCRs subsequently sequenced. This sample is drawn from a study of vaccination and CD4 T cells after COVID-19. At the level of the study: In culture, cells were exposed to overlapping spike peptides from SARS-CoV-2, HCoV-NL63, HCoV-OC43 and HCoV-229E.

Once obtained from cultured CD4+ T cells, the DNA was sequenced using the Oncomine TCR Beta short-read assay. TCRdb reprocessed the PCR reads via MiXCR and lists one record per CDR3 protein. The sample consists of about 16,000 distinct CDR3 sequences, around 40% of them appearing once. Deletions cut 1 base from V and 2 bases from J, with 14 bases between. Germline lookup yields CDR1 SEHNR and CDR2 FQNEAQ (reference sequence). This CDR3 is 16 amino acids long. The V gene is TRBV7-9, the J gene TRBJ2-5; possibly TRBD1 for D (6 bases). The source was CD4+ T cells from blood, cultured in vitro, collected before SARS-CoV-2 vaccination. This TCR came from a human donor who received a COVID-19 vaccine. The CDR3 reads CASSLGYRVGQETQYF. CDR3 nucleotides: TGTGCCAGCAGCTTAGGCTACAGGGTAGGGCAAGAGACCCAGTACTTC.